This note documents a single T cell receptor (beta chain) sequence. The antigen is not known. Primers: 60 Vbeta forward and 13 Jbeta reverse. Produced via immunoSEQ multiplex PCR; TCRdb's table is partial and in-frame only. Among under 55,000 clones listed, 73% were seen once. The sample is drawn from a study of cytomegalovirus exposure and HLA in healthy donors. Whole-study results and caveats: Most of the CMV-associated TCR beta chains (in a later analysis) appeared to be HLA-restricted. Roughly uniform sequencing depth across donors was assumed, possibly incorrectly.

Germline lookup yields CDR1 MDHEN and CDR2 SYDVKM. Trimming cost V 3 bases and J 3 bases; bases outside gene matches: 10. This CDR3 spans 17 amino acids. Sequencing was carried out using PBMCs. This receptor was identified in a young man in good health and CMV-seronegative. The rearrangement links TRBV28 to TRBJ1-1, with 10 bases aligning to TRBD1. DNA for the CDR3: TGTGCCAGCAGTTTCGAGGACAGGGGGATTCTGGACACTGAAGCTTTCTTT. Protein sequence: CASSFEDRGILDTEAFF.